This T cell receptor (beta chain) was obtained from a study of neurological immune-mediated disorders. Whole-study findings and limits: The repertoires of 18 of 34 multiple sclerosis patients fell into one related-CDR3 cluster (a possible signature) under phylogenetic grouping.

Germline loops: CDR1 MGHRA, CDR2 YSYEKL. Trimming shortened V by 0 bases and J by 6 bases, and 9 bases separated the two germline ends. The CDR3 consists of 13 residues. This clonotype was picked up many times. The antigen remains unidentified. TCRdb recomputed calls from the 5' RACE reads with MiXCR, one row per CDR3 protein. The sample holds 35,000 to 40,000 distinct CDR3 sequences, roughly 2.5% seen once. V is TRBV4-1 and J is TRBJ2-7; D not certain. This TCR was sampled from a man aged 45 to 65 with multiple sclerosis. Input material: PBMCs. CDR3 sequence: CASSQDPGSEQYF. In DNA, the CDR3 is TGCGCCAGCAGCCAAGATCCGGGTTCCGAGCAGTACTTC.